One T cell receptor (beta chain) is described in this entry. Its antigen remains unidentified. Method: immunoSEQ multiplex PCR; TCRdb's copy keeps in-frame clones and lacks some. The sample holds about 660,000 clones, about 74% seen once. V lost 5 bases, J lost 6 bases, and 7 bases stayed unmatched. The CDR3 length is 15 residues. The V gene's germline CDR1 is MNHEY and CDR2 SVGAGI. The record originates from a study of shared clonotypes between healthy human individuals. Study-level information: For every donor, three CD4 naive, three CD4 memory, two CD8 naive and one CD8 memory plates were used.

Findings of the study overall: Sorted-subset sequencing, rarefaction showed, was incomplete despite large depth.

Sequenced material: memory CD4+ T cells sorted from blood. The sample's subset: CD45RA-negative fraction. The V call is TRBV6-5, the J call TRBJ2-1; 10 nucleotides agree with TRBD2. The TCR sequence derives from a woman in her thirties in good health. The CDR3 sequence is CASSNKREGRNEQFF. The DNA for the CDR3 is TGTGCCAGCAGTAACAAGCGGGAGGGCCGCAATGAGCAGTTCTTC.